The clone carrying this TCR beta chain was seen a single time. The data were obtained in a study of blood T cell repertoires in COVID-19. The repertoire was sequenced with immunoSEQ multiplex PCR; TCRdb's copy has only in-frame clones and lacks some. The data hold approximately 150,000 clones, with 70% to 90% observed a single time. V lost 1 base and J 1 base, leaving 10 bases between the germline ends. Germline lookup yields CDR1 SGHKS and CDR2 YYEKEE (reference sequence). CDR3 length: 15 residues. This chain joins TRBV5-5 and TRBJ2-3; the D gene is possibly TRBD1 (6 bases). The receptor was isolated from a human donor with acute or convalescent COVID-19. The donor label of this sample is uncertain. Sequencing was carried out using peripheral blood. CDR3 bases: TGTGCCAGCAGCTTGTTAGGGGGAGGCACAGATACGCAGTATTTT. Encoded protein: CASSLLGGGTDTQYF.